This T cell receptor (beta chain) was profiled in a study of early T cells in non-severe SARS-CoV-2 infection (dated by TCRdb to the early 2020s). Concerning the study at large: Because TCR sequencing relied on bulk RNA taken from unsorted whole blood, pairing of alpha and beta chains was not possible.

The germline V gene (reference sequence) supplies CDR1 DFQATT and CDR2 SNEGSKA. Ends trimmed: V by 5 bases, J by 2 bases; bases unmatched to a gene: 7. The CDR3 numbers 15 residues from cysteine through phenylalanine. The retained sequence is limited to the CDR3, 45 bases, with the frame set at the first base. Broader findings and caveats from the paper: VDJdb matching was skewed toward anti-spike CD8 responses and likely underestimated virus-specific expansions by missing private and CD4 specificities.

This was a case-control study nested in a cohort of healthcare workers in London, UK, who had nasopharyngeal swab PCR tests and blood samples taken every week. Healthcare workers were recruited between 23 and 31 March 2020, during the week of the UK lockdown, and were followed weekly for up to roughly 15 weeks. This clonotype counts as medium-sized (0.01 to 0.1%). Its recognized antigen is unknown. No clone much larger than this one lies a single base away; base qualities are absent. Libraries were made using 5' RACE. Sequenced on a NextSeq 500. To correct for sequencing error and PCR bias, the TCR library protocol tagged individual cDNA molecules with unique molecular identifiers. Both TCR alpha and beta chains were sequenced, and tight co-correlation was observed between alpha and beta sequence abundances in each sample. The study's processing was this. Decombinator V4 was used to annotate TCR sequences for V gene, J gene and CDR3. TCRs were defined as expanded if a significant change between any two time points was detected under a Poisson model with p below 0.0001. Abundances of TCRs were expressed as counts per million after normalisation to the total number of TCRs sequenced in each sample. TRAV1-2 paired with TRAJ12, TRAJ20 or TRAJ33 defined MAIT TCRs, while TRAV10 paired with TRAJ18 defined iNKT TCRs. VDJdb, accessed 1 November 2021, was searched for CMV, EBV and SARS-CoV-2 annotated TCRs, excluding TCRs annotated for multiple antigens. TCRdb itself trimmed the public reads at Q25 with fastp, ran MiXCR and retained productive beta chains. Entries that share a CDR3 protein sequence are merged under the most common genes and DNA. TCRdb's processing, not the authors' own work, is the source of the V and J calls. Recorded for this sample are tens of thousands of distinct CDR3 sequences; around 13% of them occurred a single time. The ten biggest clones cover roughly 1.2% of the sample.

This receptor was identified in an adult who was a healthcare worker with PCR-confirmed SARS-CoV-2 infection or an uninfected control (not recorded which). The sequencing input was whole blood. This sequence uses TRBV20-1 and TRBJ1-5; 9 middle bases align to TRBD1. CDR3 protein: CSALQGAGGNQPQHF. The DNA sequence follows: TGCAGTGCTCTACAGGGGGCGGGCGGCAATCAGCCCCAGCATTTT.